The 20 T cell receptor beta chains in this list originate from one sample, sequenced in a study of blood T cell repertoires in COVID-19. Assay used: immunoSEQ multiplex PCR; TCRdb lists only in-frame clones, some missing. The data hold more than 60,000 clones, with over 75% observed a single time. The specimen sequenced was peripheral blood. The receptors were sampled from a human donor in a cohort sampled during active COVID-19.

The chain is built from TRBV7-2 and TRBJ1-5; no clear D gene. With 1 base removed from V and 4 bases from J, the gap between germline ends came to 14 bases. CDR1 is SGHTA, CDR2 FQGNSA, per germline. The CDR3 runs 16 residues. As DNA, the CDR3 is TGTGCCAGCAGCTTAGGAGGAGGGCGGATAAATCAGCCCCAGCATTTT. It is translated as CASSLGGGRINQPQHF.

The genes are TRBV7-2 and TRBJ2-1; TRBD2 matches 10 bases. Trimming cost V 4 bases and J 6 bases; bases outside gene matches: 12. The CDR3 extends over 17 amino acids. Germline CDR1 SGHTA, CDR2 FQGNSA. CDR3 sequence: CASSSKSGGAAGNEQFF. In DNA, the CDR3 is TGTGCCAGCAGCTCTAAGAGCGGGGGGGCCGCCGGCAATGAGCAGTTCTTC.

The chain employs TRBV5-8 and TRBJ2-1; TRBD2 aligns across 15 bases. The V segment lost 2 bases and the J segment 4 bases; nucleotides outside the gene matches: 13. The CDR3 runs 20 residues. Germline V gene lookup returns CDR1 SGHTS and CDR2 YDEGEE. CDR3 region: CASSFGNQGLAGGLYNEQFF. CDR3 in DNA: TGTGCCAGCAGCTTTGGTAATCAGGGACTAGCGGGGGGCCTATACAATGAGCAGTTCTTC.

In DNA form, the CDR3 reads TGCAGTGCTAGTTCCCCGTTCCGCTCCTACGAGCAGTACTTC. It encodes CSASSPFRSYEQYF. The rearrangement links TRBV20-1 to TRBJ2-7; no reliable D call. The CDR3 consists of 14 residues. Trimming left V 3 bases short and J 0 bases short, with 12 bases between. CDR1 DFQATT and CDR2 SNEGSKA come from the germline V gene (reference sequence).

The rearrangement links TRBV6-1 to TRBJ2-5; 11 positions agree with TRBD2. V lost 4 bases, J lost 4 bases, and 11 bases stayed unmatched. The length of the CDR3 is 17 residues. The germline V gene encodes CDR1 MNHNS and CDR2 SASEGT. The CDR3 protein is CASSALPPGLAAETQYF. The CDR3 bases are TGTGCCAGCAGTGCGCTACCTCCGGGACTAGCGGCAGAGACCCAGTACTTC.

The chain uses TRBV9 and TRBJ2-1, with D perhaps matching TRBD2 (5 bases). This CDR3 contains 17 residues. V gave up 1 base and J gave up 6 bases, with 20 bases separating them. CDR1 SGDLS and CDR2 YYNGEE come from the germline V gene. The CDR3 DNA reads as TGTGCCAGCAGCGTACCGGCAGCGGCGAAAAATTCCAATGAGCAGTTCTTC. This encodes CASSVPAAAKNSNEQFF.

J is TRBJ2-1 and V is TRBV5-4, with TRBD1 identical over 8 bases. V was clipped by 4 bases and J by 0 bases; unmatched bases: 6. The germline V gene has CDR1 SGHNT and CDR2 YYREEE (reference sequence). The CDR3 spans 16 residues. CDR3 DNA: TGTGCCAGCAGCCGAGGGGGACAGGCCTCCTACAATGAGCAGTTCTTC. Translated: CASSRGGQASYNEQFF.

The genes are TRBV5-1 and TRBJ2-6; 11 nucleotides align to TRBD1. The length of the CDR3 is 17 residues. Germline V CDR1 and CDR2: SGHRS, YFSETQ. After removal of 7 bases from V and 0 bases from J, the junction contained 6 bases not matched to a gene. CDR3 amino acids: CASGQGATISGANVLTF. CDR3 nucleotides: TGCGCCAGCGGACAGGGGGCAACCATCTCTGGGGCCAACGTCCTGACTTTC.

For this clone: At one end the junction does not follow the germline gene, possibly because of a read error. CDR3 nucleotides: TGTGCCAGCAGCCTAGCCGGGTCCCTCATGATGGGTGGGGAGCTGTTTTTT. Translation gives CASSLAGSLMMGGELFF. The chain joins TRBV7-2 to TRBJ2-2; the D gene is possibly TRBD2 (5 bases). Looked up from germline, CDR1 is SGHTA and CDR2 is FQGNSA. This CDR3 has 17 residues.

This clone was found once. The rearrangement uses TRBV7-2 and TRBJ2-6, with D perhaps TRBD2 (5 bases). The germline V gene has CDR1 SGHTA and CDR2 FQGNSA. Trimming removed 1 base at V and 2 bases at J, with 15 bases between. The CDR3 extends over 18 amino acids. The CDR3 region has the DNA TGTGCCAGCAGCTTAGATCGACTGGGAGCTACTGGGGCCAACGTCCTGACTTTC. This gives the protein CASSLDRLGATGANVLTF. The full variable domain, completed using reference TRBV7-2 and TRBJ2-6, is GAGVSQSPSNKVTEKGKDVELRCDPISGHTALYWYRQSLGQGLEFLIYFQGNSAPDKSGLPSDRFSAERTGGSVSTLTIQRTQQEDSAVYLCASSLDRLGATGANVLTFGAGSRLTVL.

This chain uses TRBV27 with TRBJ2-1, with a tentative D call TRBD2 (6 bases). V lost 2 bases and J lost 0, with 8 bases in between. Germline CDR1 MNHEY, CDR2 SMNVEV (reference sequence). The CDR3 extends over 15 amino acids. The CDR3 loop is CASSLTGSSYNEQFF. The CDR3 nucleotides read TGTGCCAGCAGTTTAACCGGGAGCTCCTACAATGAGCAGTTCTTC.

The chain is built from TRBV11-3 and TRBJ2-5, with TRBD1 matching over 10 bases. Germline V gives CDR1 SGHNT, CDR2 YENEEA. The CDR3 has 15 residues. V was clipped by 1 base and J by 1 base; unmatched bases: 0. The CDR3: CASSLGQGAQETQYF. The CDR3 coding sequence is TGTGCCAGCAGCTTAGGACAGGGGGCCCAAGAGACCCAGTACTTC. Drawing the rest from reference TRBV11-3 and TRBJ2-5, the complete variable domain is EAGVVQSPRYKIIEKKQPVAFWCNPISGHNTLYWYLQNLGQGPELLIRYENEEAVDDSQLPKDRFSAERLKGVDSTLKIQPAELGDSAVYLCASSLGQGAQETQYFGPGTRLLVL.

This clone came up once. This chain joins TRBV12-3 or TRBV12-4 and TRBJ1-1, with D possibly being TRBD1 (5 bases). This CDR3 comprises 12 residues. Between the trimmed V and J ends, which lost 6 bases and 7 bases, there was a span of 12 bases. The CDR3 DNA reads as TGTGCCAGCAGATTCGGCGGGGGTGAAGCTTTCTTT. Its translation: CASRFGGGEAFF.

The count of this clone is one. The rearrangement joins TRBV3-1 (or the pseudogene TRBV3-2) to TRBJ1-3, with 7 bases lining up with TRBD1. Germline CDR1 reads LGHDT; CDR2 reads YNNKEL (reference sequence). The ends lost 4 bases at V and 3 bases at J; junction bases unmatched: 6. The CDR3 is 15 residues long. This chain's CDR3 is CASSPTGTVGNTIYF. CDR3 nucleotide sequence: TGTGCCAGCAGCCCGACCGGGACAGTTGGAAACACCATATATTTT.

The V and J genes are TRBV5-1 and TRBJ2-5; TRBD2 agrees at 11 bases. Per the germline V gene, CDR1 is SGHRS and CDR2 is YFSETQ. The CDR3 loop spans 15 amino acids. The V and J ends lost 0 bases and 5 bases, in that order; junction bases with no gene match: 3. CDR3: CASSLGSGGAETQYF. For the CDR3, the DNA is TGCGCCAGCAGCTTGGGTAGCGGGGGGGCGGAGACCCAGTACTTC.

The chain has TRBV20-1 and TRBJ1-2; no reliable D call. Trimming took 3 bases from V and 6 from J, leaving 8 bases between them. Germline CDR1 is DFQATT and CDR2 is SNEGSKA (reference sequence). CDR3 size: 11 residues. DNA for the CDR3: TGCAGTGCTAGTCCCAGGCATGGCTACACCTTC. Translation gives CSASPRHGYTF.

This clone has just one count. The V call is TRBV10-3, the J call TRBJ2-1; 10 nucleotides line up with TRBD2. The junction had 19 bases not matched to a gene; V was cut back by 11 bases and J by 0 bases. Germline CDR1 ENHRY, CDR2 SYGVKD. The CDR3 totals 19 residues. CDR3 loop: CAARGVTSGAPSSYNEQFF. DNA for the CDR3: TGTGCCGCCCGCGGCGTCACTAGCGGGGCCCCGAGCTCCTACAATGAGCAGTTCTTC.

The genes are TRBV5-1 and TRBJ2-3; 9 bases agree with TRBD2. This CDR3 comprises 16 residues. Germline lookup yields CDR1 SGHRS and CDR2 YFSETQ. V gave up 4 bases and J gave up 1 base; unmatched junction bases: 7. This CDR3 is CASSEMRGGRTDTQYF. The CDR3 DNA follows: TGCGCCAGCAGCGAGATGCGGGGGGGACGCACAGATACGCAGTATTTT.

The rearrangement links TRBV18 to TRBJ1-2; 9 bases agree with TRBD1. V shed 3 bases, J shed 4 bases, and the junction held 3 bases outside the gene matches. This CDR3 is 14 amino acids long. In germline, CDR1 is KGHSH, CDR2 LQKENI. This chain's CDR3 is CASSPGQGLYGYTF. Written as DNA, the CDR3 is TGTGCCAGCTCACCGGGACAGGGACTCTATGGCTACACCTTC.

The chain recombines TRBV25-1 with TRBJ2-7; possibly TRBD2 for D (6 bases). V lost 3 bases and J lost 0, with 15 bases in between. This CDR3 contains 16 residues. Germline CDR1 is MGHDK and CDR2 is SYGVNS. CDR3 in amino acids: CASSDAQAGPSYEQYF. CDR3 nucleotide sequence: TGTGCCAGCAGTGATGCCCAAGCGGGCCCCTCCTACGAGCAGTACTTC.